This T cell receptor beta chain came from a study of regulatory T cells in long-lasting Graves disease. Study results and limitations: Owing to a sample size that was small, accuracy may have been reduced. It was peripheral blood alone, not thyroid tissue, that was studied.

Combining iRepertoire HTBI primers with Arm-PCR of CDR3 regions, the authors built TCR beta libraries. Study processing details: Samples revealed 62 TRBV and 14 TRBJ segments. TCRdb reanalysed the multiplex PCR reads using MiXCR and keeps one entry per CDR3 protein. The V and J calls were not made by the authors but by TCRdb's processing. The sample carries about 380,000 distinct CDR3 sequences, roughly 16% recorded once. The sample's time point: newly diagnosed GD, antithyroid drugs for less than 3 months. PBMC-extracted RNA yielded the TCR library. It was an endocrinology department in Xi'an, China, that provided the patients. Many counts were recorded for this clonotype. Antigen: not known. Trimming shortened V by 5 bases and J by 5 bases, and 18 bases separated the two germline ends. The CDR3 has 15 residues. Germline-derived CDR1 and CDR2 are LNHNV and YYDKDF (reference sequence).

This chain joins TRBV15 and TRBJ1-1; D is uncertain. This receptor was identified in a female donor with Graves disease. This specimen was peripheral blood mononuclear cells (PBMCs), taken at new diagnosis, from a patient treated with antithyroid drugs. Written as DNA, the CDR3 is TGTGCCACCAGCGAAGGTCTAGGGCGAGAGACTGAAGCTTTCTTT. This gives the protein CATSEGLGRETEAFF.